The 25 T cell receptor beta chains presented below share a single source sample, sequenced in a study of shared clonotypes between healthy human individuals. The method was immunoSEQ multiplex PCR; TCRdb's version includes in-frame clones alone and lacks a portion of them. The repertoire holds a few hundred thousand clones, with around 96% as singletons. Material: memory CD8+ T cells sorted from blood. As to subset: CD45RO+ cells pooled with CCR7-negative TemRA cells. The receptors stem from a man aged 25 to 45 in good health.

This chain joins TRBV11-2 and TRBJ1-3, with D possibly TRBD1 on 5 matching bases. V was pared by 1 base and J by 2 bases, with 9 bases between. This CDR3 is 15 amino acids long. Looked up from germline, CDR1 is SGHAT and CDR2 is FQNNGV. CDR3 nucleotide sequence: TGTGCCAGCAGCTTAGGGGGGGTACCTGGAAACACCATATATTTT. Its protein product is CASSLGGVPGNTIYF. The complete variable domain, with remaining parts taken from reference TRBV11-2 and TRBJ1-3, reads EAGVAQSPRYKIIEKRQSVAFWCNPISGHATLYWYQQILGQGPKLLIQFQNNGVVDDSQLPKDRFSAERLKGVDSTLKIQPAKLEDSAVYLCASSLGGVPGNTIYFGEGSWLTVV.

The genes are TRBV28 and TRBJ2-7, with D possibly called TRBD1 or TRBD2 (6 bases each). The CDR3 extends over 14 amino acids. V lost 0 bases and J lost 4, with 10 bases in between. CDR1 MDHEN and CDR2 SYDVKM come from the germline V gene. The CDR3 region has the DNA TGTGCCAGCAGTTTATGGCGAGGGGGGTACGAGCAGTACTTC. It encodes CASSLWRGGYEQYF.

The V and J genes are TRBV28 and TRBJ2-7, with D possibly matching TRBD1 (6 bases). Trimming removed 6 bases at V and 6 bases at J, with 9 bases between. Germline V gene sequence: CDR1 MDHEN, CDR2 SYDVKM. The CDR3 has 11 amino acids. Written as DNA, the CDR3 is TGTGCCAGCAGGAAACAGGGCGAGCAGTACTTC. This translates into CASRKQGEQYF.

V gene TRBV10-3 combines with J gene TRBJ2-6; no clear D gene. Germline-derived CDR1 and CDR2 are ENHRY and SYGVKD. The CDR3 has 14 amino acids. Between the trimmed V and J ends, which lost 5 bases and 0 bases, there was a span of 5 bases. The CDR3 DNA follows: TGTGCCATCAGTTCTGGCTCTGGGGCCAACGTCCTGACTTTC. It translates to CAISSGSGANVLTF.

The CDR3 here is CASSLTSGRANEQFF. The CDR3 DNA reads as TGTGCCAGCAGCCTCACTAGCGGGAGGGCGAATGAGCAGTTCTTC. The gene calls are TRBV7-3 and TRBJ2-1; 13 nucleotides agree with TRBD2. The CDR3 has 15 residues. CDR1 and CDR2 (germline): SGHTA, FQGTGA. Germline trimming cut 5 bases from V and 7 bases from J; bases unmatched to any gene: 5.

This chain uses TRBV23-1 with TRBJ1-3; no clear D. TRBV23-1 is labeled an ORF, and its function is uncertain. The CDR3 totals 14 residues. V lost 2 bases to trimming and J lost 2 bases, with 7 bases between them. As DNA, the CDR3 is TGCGCCAGCAGTCAAGGGGAGGCTGGAAACACCATATATTTT. Its protein is CASSQGEAGNTIYF.

This sequence joins TRBV4-1 and TRBJ2-2; D ambiguous. Germline V gene data show CDR1 as MGHRA and CDR2 as YSYEKL. The V and J ends lost 0 bases and 6 bases respectively, with 14 bases between them. The CDR3 sequence is 16 residues long. The CDR3 sequence is CASSQEPLALPGELFF. For the CDR3, the DNA is TGCGCCAGCAGCCAAGAACCCCTTGCGTTACCCGGGGAGCTGTTTTTT.

V is TRBV5-1 and J is TRBJ2-1; no clear D gene. This CDR3 contains 13 residues. V lost 2 bases, J lost 10 bases, and 13 bases lay in between. Germline CDR1 SGHRS, CDR2 YFSETQ. The CDR3 region has the DNA TGCGCCAGCAGCTTTCGGGCGACCGGGGAGCAGTTCTTC. It encodes CASSFRATGEQFF.

The V and J genes are TRBV19 and TRBJ2-1, with 8 bases matching TRBD2. Looked up from germline, CDR1 is LNHDA and CDR2 is SQIVND (reference sequence). The CDR3 has 15 amino acids. With V trimmed by 3 bases and J by 3 bases, 4 bases remained unmatched. DNA for the CDR3: TGTGCCAGTAGTATTGGGCGGGAGGTCTACAATGAGCAGTTCTTC. Encoded protein: CASSIGREVYNEQFF.

The V and J genes are TRBV7-6 and TRBJ2-3, with 11 bases matching TRBD2. The CDR3 runs 16 residues. After removal of 1 base from V and 5 bases from J, the junction contained 5 bases not matched to a gene. CDR1 is SGHVS, CDR2 FNYEAQ, per germline. The CDR3 sequence: CASSLVPGLAGDTQYF. DNA for the CDR3: TGTGCCAGCAGCTTAGTGCCCGGACTAGCGGGAGATACGCAGTATTTT.

The chain uses TRBV11-3 and TRBJ2-2, with D maybe TRBD2 (5 bases). The CDR3 contains 16 residues. Trimming stripped 2 bases from V and 0 bases from J, with 10 bases between. The germline gives CDR1 SGHNT, CDR2 YENEEA. DNA of the CDR3: TGTGCCAGCAGCTTAACGGCGGGCTCGAACACCGGGGAGCTGTTTTTT. Protein product: CASSLTAGSNTGELFF.

The V call is TRBV7-2, the J call TRBJ2-5; no clear D gene. The V gene's germline CDR1 is SGHTA and CDR2 FQGNSA. The CDR3 is 15 residues long. V was cut by 2 bases and J by 3 bases, with 13 bases left in between. The CDR3 loop reads CASSLSPSGKETQYF. In DNA form, the CDR3 reads TGTGCCAGCAGCTTATCCCCGAGTGGTAAAGAGACCCAGTACTTC.

The chain employs TRBV12-2 and TRBJ1-2; the DNA was not used to check the table's D call, TRBD1. TRBV12-2 corresponds to a pseudogene. This CDR3 comprises 14 residues. This CDR3 is CARGPPCRLYGYTF. The DNA for the CDR3 is TGTGCAAGGGGCCCACCGTGCCGCCTCTATGGCTACACCTTC.

V usage is TRBV6-5 and J usage is TRBJ1-5; D gene ambiguous. Germline V gene data show CDR1 as MNHEY and CDR2 as SVGAGI. Between the trimmed V and J ends, which lost 0 bases and 0 bases, there was a span of 3 bases. The CDR3 runs 14 residues. CDR3 amino acids: CASSYSLSNQPQHF. DNA of the CDR3: TGTGCCAGCAGTTACTCACTTAGCAATCAGCCCCAGCATTTT.

Note on this clone: Germline is not matched at one junction end, which may reflect a read error. The chain couples TRBV6-5 to TRBJ2-7; D remains ambiguous. The germline V gene encodes CDR1 MNHEY and CDR2 SVGAGI. The CDR3 contains 9 residues. The CDR3 protein is CASSVDRLF. The CDR3 nucleotides read TGTGCCAGCAGTGTAGACCGGCTCTTC.

Note on this clone: At one of its ends the junction is not consistent with the germline gene, which may arise from a read error. V usage is TRBV7-7 and J usage is TRBJ2-5; D gene ambiguous. Germline V lookup: CDR1 SSHAT, CDR2 FNYEAQ (reference sequence). The CDR3 length is 12 residues. CDR3 DNA: TGTGCTAGCAGCTTAGATGGGAAGACCCAGTACTTC. It translates to CASSLDGKTQYF.

The J gene is TRBJ2-7, the V gene TRBV4-1, with TRBD2 as a possible D gene (6 bases). Per the germline V gene, CDR1 is MGHRA and CDR2 is YSYEKL. V was clipped by 3 bases and J by 3 bases, with 12 bases between them. The CDR3 length is 14 residues. The chain's CDR3 is CASSQASEVYEQYF. The CDR3 DNA follows: TGCGCCAGCAGCCAGGCTAGCGAAGTCTACGAGCAGTACTTC.

The rearrangement joins TRBV15 to TRBJ2-6; D is undetermined. V lost 0 bases and J lost 0, with 12 bases in between. Germline lookup yields CDR1 LNHNV and CDR2 YYDKDF (reference sequence). This CDR3 is 18 amino acids long. In nucleotides, the CDR3 is TGTGCCACCAGCAGAGATCGAGGCACGAGCTCTGGGGCCAACGTCCTGACTTTC. This gives the protein CATSRDRGTSSGANVLTF.

The chain employs TRBV9 and TRBJ1-2; 8 bases line up with TRBD1. The CDR3 runs 17 residues. V gave up 3 bases and J gave up 3 bases; unmatched junction bases: 13. CDR1 SGDLS and CDR2 YYNGEE come from the germline V gene. CDR3 protein: CASSGTRLDRVDYGYTF. The CDR3 region has the DNA TGTGCCAGCAGCGGAACTCGATTGGACAGGGTGGACTATGGCTACACCTTC.

J is TRBJ2-7 and V is TRBV23-1, with 10 positions matching TRBD1. TRBV23-1 is an open reading frame whose function is uncertain. The CDR3 is 18 residues long. V trimming: 9 bases; J trimming: 1 base; junction bases outside the gene matches: 18. CDR3 region: CARGGGPYRDRGSYEQYF. CDR3 bases: TGCGCCAGGGGGGGTGGCCCCTACCGGGACAGGGGTTCCTACGAGCAGTACTTC.

The gene calls are TRBV7-2 and TRBJ2-7, with no clear D. Germline lookup yields CDR1 SGHTA and CDR2 FQGNSA. The CDR3 length is 13 residues. Deletions cut 3 bases from V and 2 bases from J, with 8 bases between. The CDR3 nucleotides read TGTGCCAGCAGCTTCCCATTCGCCTACGAGCAGTACTTC. This encodes CASSFPFAYEQYF.

The chain is built from TRBV19 and TRBJ2-7; 9 bases are a match to TRBD1. The CDR3 has 15 residues. Germline CDR1 is LNHDA and CDR2 is SQIVND (reference sequence). Trimming took 2 bases from V and 6 from J; bases not matched to a gene: 8. DNA for the CDR3: TGTGCCAGTAGTATAACCGGGACAGGGTTCCGCGAGCAGTACTTC. Its protein product is CASSITGTGFREQYF.

The rearrangement uses TRBV4-2 and TRBJ2-7; D is unresolved. Deletions cut 3 bases from V and 4 bases from J, with 19 bases between. The CDR3 runs 16 residues. In germline, CDR1 is LGHNA, CDR2 YNFKEQ. The CDR3 region has the DNA TGTGCCAGCAGCCAGTCTGTCCGTCGGAACCGGTACGAGCAGTACTTC. As protein: CASSQSVRRNRYEQYF.

The rearrangement links TRBV25-1 to TRBJ1-1; no reliable D call. This CDR3 region has 13 residues. The germline V gene encodes CDR1 MGHDK and CDR2 SYGVNS. V was trimmed by 6 bases and J by 6 bases, leaving 14 bases between them. CDR3 amino acids: CASSPRVGPEAFF. CDR3 coding DNA: TGTGCCAGCAGCCCCCGGGTAGGGCCTGAAGCTTTCTTT.

CDR3 nucleotide sequence: TGTGCCAGCAGTGGGACTAGCGGGGGCTACGAGCAGTACTTC. Amino acid sequence: CASSGTSGGYEQYF. This chain connects TRBV2 to TRBJ2-7; 13 bases fit TRBD2. The length of the CDR3 is 14 residues. After removal of 4 bases from V and 3 bases from J, the junction contained 0 bases not matched to a gene. CDR1 and CDR2 from the germline V gene are SNHLY and FYNNEI.